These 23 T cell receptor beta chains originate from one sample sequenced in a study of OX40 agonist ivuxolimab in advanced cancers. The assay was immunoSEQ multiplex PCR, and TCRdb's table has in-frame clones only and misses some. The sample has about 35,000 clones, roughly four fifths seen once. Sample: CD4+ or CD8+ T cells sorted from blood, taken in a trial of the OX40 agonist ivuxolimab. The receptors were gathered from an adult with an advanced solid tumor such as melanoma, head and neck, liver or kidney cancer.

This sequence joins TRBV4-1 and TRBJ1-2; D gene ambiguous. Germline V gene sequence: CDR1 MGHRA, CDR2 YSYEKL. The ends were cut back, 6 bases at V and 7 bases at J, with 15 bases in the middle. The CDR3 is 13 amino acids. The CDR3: CASSVGSTSGYTF. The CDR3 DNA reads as TGCGCCAGCAGTGTCGGCAGCACCAGTGGCTACACCTTC.

The CDR3, as DNA: TGTGCCAGCAGCTTAGGAGCGGGAACTAGCACAGATACGCAGTATTTT. Its protein is CASSLGAGTSTDTQYF. The genes are TRBV5-5 and TRBJ2-3; TRBD2 matches at 7 bases. The V segment lost 2 bases and the J segment 0 bases; nucleotides outside the gene matches: 6. This CDR3 contains 16 residues. CDR1 SGHKS and CDR2 YYEKEE come from the germline V gene (reference sequence).

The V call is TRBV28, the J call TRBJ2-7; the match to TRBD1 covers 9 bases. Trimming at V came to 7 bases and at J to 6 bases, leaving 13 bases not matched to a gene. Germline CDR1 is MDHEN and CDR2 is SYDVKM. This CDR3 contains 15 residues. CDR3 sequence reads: CASMETGTGLREQYF. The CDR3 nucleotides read TGTGCCAGCATGGAGACCGGGACAGGGCTACGCGAGCAGTACTTC.

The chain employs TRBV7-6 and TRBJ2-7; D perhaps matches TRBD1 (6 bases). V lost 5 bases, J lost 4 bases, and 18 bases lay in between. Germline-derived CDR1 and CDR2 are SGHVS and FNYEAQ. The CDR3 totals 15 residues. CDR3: CASSIGQLSSYEQYF. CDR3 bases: TGTGCCAGCAGCATAGGACAGCTTTCTTCGTACGAGCAGTACTTC.

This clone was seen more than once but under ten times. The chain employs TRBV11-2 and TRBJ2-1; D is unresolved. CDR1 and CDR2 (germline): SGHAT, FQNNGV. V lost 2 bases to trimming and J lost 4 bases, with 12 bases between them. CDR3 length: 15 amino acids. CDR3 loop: CASSLIPGAYNEQFF. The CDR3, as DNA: TGTGCCAGCAGCTTAATACCAGGCGCTTACAATGAGCAGTTCTTC.

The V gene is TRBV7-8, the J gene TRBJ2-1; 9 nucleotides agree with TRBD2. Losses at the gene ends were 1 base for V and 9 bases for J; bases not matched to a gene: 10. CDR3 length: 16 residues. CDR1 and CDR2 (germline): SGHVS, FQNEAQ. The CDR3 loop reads CASSLGVGGGAGEQFF. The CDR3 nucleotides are TGTGCCAGCAGCTTAGGAGTAGGCGGGGGGGCTGGTGAGCAGTTCTTC.

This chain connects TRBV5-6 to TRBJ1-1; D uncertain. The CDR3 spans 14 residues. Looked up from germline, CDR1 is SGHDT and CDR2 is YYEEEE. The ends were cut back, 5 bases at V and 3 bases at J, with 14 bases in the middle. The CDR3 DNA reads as TGTGCCAGCAGTGGAATAGGGATGGACACTGAAGCTTTCTTT. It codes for CASSGIGMDTEAFF.

CDR3 residues: CASRPGLAPRNEQFF. In DNA, the CDR3 is TGTGCCAGCAGGCCGGGACTAGCGCCGCGGAATGAGCAGTTCTTC. The rearrangement links TRBV7-3 to TRBJ2-1, with TRBD2 identical over 10 bases. This CDR3 has 15 residues. V gave up 6 bases and J gave up 7 bases; unmatched junction bases: 9. Germline assignment: CDR1 SGHTA and CDR2 FQGTGA.

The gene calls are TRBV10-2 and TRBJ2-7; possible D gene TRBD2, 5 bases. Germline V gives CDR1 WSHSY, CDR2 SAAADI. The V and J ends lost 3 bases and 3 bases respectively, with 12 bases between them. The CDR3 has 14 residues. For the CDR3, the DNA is TGCGCCAGCAGTGAAAAGGGTCGGGGCTACGAGCAGTACTTC. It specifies CASSEKGRGYEQYF.

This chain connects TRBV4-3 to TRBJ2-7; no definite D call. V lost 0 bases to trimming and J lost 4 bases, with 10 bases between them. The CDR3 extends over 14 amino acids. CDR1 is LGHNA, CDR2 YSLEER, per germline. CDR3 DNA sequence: TGCGCCAGCAGCCAAGACGTTACTCTATACGAGCAGTACTTC. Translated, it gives CASSQDVTLYEQYF.

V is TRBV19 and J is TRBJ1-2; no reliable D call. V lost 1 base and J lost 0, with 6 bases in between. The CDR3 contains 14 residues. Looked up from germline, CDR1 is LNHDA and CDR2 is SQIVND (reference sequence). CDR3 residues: CASSIAGTNYGYTF. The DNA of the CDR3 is TGTGCCAGTAGTATAGCCGGAACTAACTATGGCTACACCTTC. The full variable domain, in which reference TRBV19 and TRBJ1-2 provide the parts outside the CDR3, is DGGITQSPKYLFRKEGQNVTLSCEQNLNHDAMYWYRQDPGQGLRLIYYSQIVNDFQKGDIAEGYSVSREKKESFPLTVTSAQKNPTAFYLCASSIAGTNYGYTFGSGTRLTVV.

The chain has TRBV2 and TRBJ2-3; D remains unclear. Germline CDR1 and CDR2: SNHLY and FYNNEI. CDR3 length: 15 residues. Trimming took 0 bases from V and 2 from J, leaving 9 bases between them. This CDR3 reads CASSEAWAATDTQYF. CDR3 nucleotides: TGTGCCAGCAGTGAAGCGTGGGCGGCCACAGATACGCAGTATTTT.

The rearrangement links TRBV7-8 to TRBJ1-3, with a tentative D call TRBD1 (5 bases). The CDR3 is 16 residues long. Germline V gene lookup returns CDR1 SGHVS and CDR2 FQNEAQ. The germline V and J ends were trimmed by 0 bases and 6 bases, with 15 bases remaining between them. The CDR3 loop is CASSLAVGTPENTIYF. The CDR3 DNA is TGTGCCAGCAGCTTAGCAGTGGGGACGCCTGAAAACACCATATATTTT.

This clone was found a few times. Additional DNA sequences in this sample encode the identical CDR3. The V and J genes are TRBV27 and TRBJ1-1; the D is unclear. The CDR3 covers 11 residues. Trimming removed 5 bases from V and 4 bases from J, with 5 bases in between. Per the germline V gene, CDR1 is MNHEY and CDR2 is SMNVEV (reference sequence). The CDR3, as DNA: TGTGCCAGCAGTCTGGGCACTGAAGCTTTCTTT. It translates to CASSLGTEAFF.

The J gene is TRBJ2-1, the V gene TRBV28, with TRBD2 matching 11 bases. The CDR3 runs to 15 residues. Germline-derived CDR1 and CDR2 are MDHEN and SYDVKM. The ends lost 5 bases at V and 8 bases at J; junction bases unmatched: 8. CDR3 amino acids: CASSRTSGSGYEQFF. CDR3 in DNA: TGTGCCAGCAGTCGAACTAGCGGGAGTGGGTATGAGCAGTTCTTC.

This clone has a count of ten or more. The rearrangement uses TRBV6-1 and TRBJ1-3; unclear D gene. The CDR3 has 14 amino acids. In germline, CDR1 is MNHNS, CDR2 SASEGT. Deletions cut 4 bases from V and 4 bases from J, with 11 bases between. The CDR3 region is CASSVGTEGNTIYF. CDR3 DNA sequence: TGTGCCAGCAGTGTGGGTACAGAAGGAAACACCATATATTTT.

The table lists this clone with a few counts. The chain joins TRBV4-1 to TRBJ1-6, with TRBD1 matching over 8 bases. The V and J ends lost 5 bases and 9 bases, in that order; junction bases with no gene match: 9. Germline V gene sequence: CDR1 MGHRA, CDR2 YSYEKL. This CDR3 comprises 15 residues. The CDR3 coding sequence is TGCGCCAGCAGCATTTCAGGGGGCTCGGGTTCACCCCTCCACTTT. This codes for CASSISGGSGSPLHF.

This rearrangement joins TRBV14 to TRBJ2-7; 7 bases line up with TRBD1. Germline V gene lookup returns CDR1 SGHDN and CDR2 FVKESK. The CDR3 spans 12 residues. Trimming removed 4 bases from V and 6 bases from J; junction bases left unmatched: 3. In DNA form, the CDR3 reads TGTGCCAGCAGCCTTCGGACAGGCGAGCAGTACTTC. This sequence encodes CASSLRTGEQYF.

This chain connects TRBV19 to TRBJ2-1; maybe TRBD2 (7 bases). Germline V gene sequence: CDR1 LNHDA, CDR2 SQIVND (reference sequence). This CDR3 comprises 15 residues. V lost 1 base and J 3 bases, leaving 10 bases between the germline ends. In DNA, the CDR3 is TGTGCCAGTAGTATAGCGGGGGGCCGCTACAATGAGCAGTTCTTC. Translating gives CASSIAGGRYNEQFF.

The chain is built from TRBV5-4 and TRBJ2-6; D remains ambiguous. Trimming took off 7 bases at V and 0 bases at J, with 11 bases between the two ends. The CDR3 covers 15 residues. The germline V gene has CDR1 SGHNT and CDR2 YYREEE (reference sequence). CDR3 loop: CASANLDSGANVLTF. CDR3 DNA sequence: TGTGCCAGCGCTAATCTAGACTCTGGGGCCAACGTCCTGACTTTC.

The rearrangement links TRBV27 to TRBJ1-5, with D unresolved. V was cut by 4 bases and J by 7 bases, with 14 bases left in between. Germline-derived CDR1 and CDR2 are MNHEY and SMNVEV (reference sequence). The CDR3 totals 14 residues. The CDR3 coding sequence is TGTGCCAGCAGTTCCAAAGCCGCTATACAGCCCCAGCATTTT. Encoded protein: CASSSKAAIQPQHF.

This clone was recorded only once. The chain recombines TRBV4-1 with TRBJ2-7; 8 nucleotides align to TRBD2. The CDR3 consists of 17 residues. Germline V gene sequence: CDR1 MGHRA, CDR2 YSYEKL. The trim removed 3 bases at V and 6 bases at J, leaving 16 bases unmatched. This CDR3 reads CASSQEGIGTSWIEQYF. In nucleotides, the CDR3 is TGCGCCAGCAGCCAGGAAGGAATTGGGACTAGTTGGATCGAGCAGTACTTC.

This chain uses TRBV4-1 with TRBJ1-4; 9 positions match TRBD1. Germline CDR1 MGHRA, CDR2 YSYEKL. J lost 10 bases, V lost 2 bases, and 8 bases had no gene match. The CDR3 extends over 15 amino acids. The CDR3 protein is CASSQPRDRVRKLFF. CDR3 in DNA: TGCGCCAGCAGCCAACCCCGGGACAGGGTGCGAAAACTGTTTTTT.